The 26 T cell receptor beta chains presented below share a single source sample, sequenced in a study of blood T cell repertoires in COVID-19. The repertoire was sequenced with immunoSEQ multiplex PCR; TCRdb's copy has only in-frame clones and lacks some. The sample yields a few hundred thousand clones, roughly 90% seen once. Input material: peripheral blood. The receptors were sampled from a woman in her 50s with acute or convalescent COVID-19.

The gene calls are TRBV5-6 and TRBJ2-5; TRBD2 is a possible D gene (7 bases). The CDR3 has 15 residues. V was cut by 7 bases and J by 5 bases, with 21 bases left in between. Germline CDR1 reads SGHDT; CDR2 reads YYEEEE. DNA of the CDR3: TGTGCCAGCGGGAAGTTAACGGGGGGCTGGGAGACCCAGTACTTC. Its protein product is CASGKLTGGWETQYF.

This clone showed up just once. The chain combines TRBV7-2 with TRBJ1-2; 7 nucleotides line up with TRBD1. CDR3 size: 14 residues. V lost 2 bases to trimming and J lost 2 bases; unmatched junction nucleotides: 2. Per the germline V gene, CDR1 is SGHTA and CDR2 is FQGNSA. CDR3 nucleotide sequence: TGTGCCAGCAGCTTACAGGGACAGAACTATGGCTACACCTTC. The encoded protein is CASSLQGQNYGYTF.

The V and J genes are TRBV7-2 and TRBJ2-7; 10 bases agree with TRBD1. V lost 2 bases to trimming and J lost 2 bases; unmatched junction nucleotides: 3. CDR1 is SGHTA, CDR2 FQGNSA, per germline. This CDR3 comprises 15 residues. The CDR3 DNA reads TGTGCCAGCAGCTTAAGGGGACAGGGGCCCTACGAGCAGTACTTC. This codes for CASSLRGQGPYEQYF.

The CDR3 DNA reads as TGTGCCACCAGTGCCTTCGGCTCAGAGCGGGGTTCGTACAATGAGCAGTTCTTC. It codes for CATSAFGSERGSYNEQFF. V usage is TRBV24-1 and J usage is TRBJ2-1, with TRBD2 matching over 7 bases. Germline CDR1 is KGHDR and CDR2 is SFDVKD. CDR3 length: 18 amino acids. With 5 bases clipped from V and 4 bases from J, the junction kept 16 bases outside the gene matches.

The chain employs TRBV24-1 and TRBJ1-1; 9 bases line up with TRBD1. Per germline, CDR1 KGHDR and CDR2 SFDVKD. V trimming: 6 bases; J trimming: 4 bases; junction bases outside the gene matches: 5. The CDR3 sequence is 14 residues long. The DNA of the CDR3 is TGTGCCACCAGTTGGACAGGGGAGTTCACTGAAGCTTTCTTT. This sequence encodes CATSWTGEFTEAFF.

V gene TRBV5-1 combines with J gene TRBJ2-7, with TRBD2 matching 7 bases. The junction had 5 bases not matched to a gene; V was cut back by 0 bases and J by 2 bases. In germline, CDR1 is SGHRS, CDR2 YFSETQ. The CDR3 is 15 residues long. This CDR3 reads CASSLDGGTTYEQYF. CDR3 DNA sequence: TGCGCCAGCAGCTTGGACGGCGGGACTACCTACGAGCAGTACTTC.

The V gene is TRBV29-1, the J gene TRBJ2-4, with D unresolved. Germline V gives CDR1 SQVTM, CDR2 ANQGSEA. The CDR3 has 11 residues. The V gene lost 4 bases and the J gene lost 4 bases, with 5 bases spanning the gap. The CDR3 sequence is CSVGLKNIQYF. In DNA, the CDR3 is TGCAGCGTTGGACTGAAAAACATTCAGTACTTC.

V gene TRBV7-2 combines with J gene TRBJ2-5, with a possible D match to TRBD1 (5 bases). The CDR3 consists of 14 residues. Per germline, CDR1 SGHTA and CDR2 FQGNSA. Trimming removed 5 bases at V and 1 base at J, with 11 bases between. CDR3 in DNA: TGTGCCAGCAGCGCTACAGGCCTCCAAGAGACCCAGTACTTC. It encodes CASSATGLQETQYF. The entire variable domain, with the rest obtained from reference TRBV7-2 and TRBJ2-5, is as follows: GAGVSQSPSNKVTEKGKDVELRCDPISGHTALYWYRQSLGQGLEFLIYFQGNSAPDKSGLPSDRFSAERTGGSVSTLTIQRTQQEDSAVYLCASSATGLQETQYFGPGTRLLVL.

The J gene is TRBJ2-7, the V gene TRBV11-2; 8 positions agree with TRBD1. The trim removed 3 bases at V and 1 base at J, leaving 5 bases unmatched. The CDR3 spans 15 residues. Germline V CDR1 and CDR2: SGHAT, FQNNGV. The CDR3 DNA reads TGTGCCAGCAGCTTTTGGACAGGGTTTTCCTACGAGCAGTACTTC. This encodes CASSFWTGFSYEQYF.

The chain has TRBV9 and TRBJ2-7; a possible D gene is TRBD2 (6 bases). V shed 3 bases and J shed 4 bases, with 11 bases lying between them. The CDR3 is made up of 13 amino acids. CDR1 is SGDLS, CDR2 YYNGEE, per germline. DNA for the CDR3: TGTGCCAGCAGCGGCGCTGGGGGGTACGAGCAGTACTTC. Protein product: CASSGAGGYEQYF.

CDR3 DNA: TGTGCCAGCAGCGCCCAGGGGGCGGGGGGCTACACCTTC. This gives the protein CASSAQGAGGYTF. The rearrangement joins TRBV7-8 to TRBJ1-2; 8 bases are shared with TRBD1. V shed 5 bases and J 8 bases; nucleotides not matched to a gene: 7. Germline assignment: CDR1 SGHVS and CDR2 FQNEAQ. This CDR3 has 13 amino acids. Full variable domain (missing parts from reference TRBV7-8 and TRBJ1-2): GAGVSQSPRYKVAKRGQDVALRCDPISGHVSLFWYQQALGQGPEFLTYFQNEAQLDKSGLPSDRFFAERPEGSVSTLKIQRTQQEDSAVYLCASSAQGAGGYTFGSGTRLTVV.

The V call is TRBV27, the J call TRBJ1-5; 7 bases are a match to TRBD1. V was clipped by 5 bases and J by 2 bases; unmatched bases: 12. Germline V gene sequence: CDR1 MNHEY, CDR2 SMNVEV (reference sequence). The CDR3 sequence is 17 residues long. Written as DNA, the CDR3 is TGTGCCAGCAGTCCCAGACAGGGTCTAATTGGCAATCAGCCCCAGCATTTT. Translated, it gives CASSPRQGLIGNQPQHF.

The rearrangement links TRBV20-1 to TRBJ1-3, with D perhaps TRBD1 (6 bases). V was cut by 3 bases and J by 7 bases, with 19 bases left in between. The CDR3 covers 15 residues. CDR1 is DFQATT, CDR2 SNEGSKA, per germline (reference sequence). Here the CDR3 reads CSASGPTGPGNTIYF. Here the CDR3 DNA reads TGCAGTGCTAGTGGCCCGACAGGCCCAGGGAACACCATATATTTT.

This clone was seen once. The chain combines TRBV19 with TRBJ1-4; maybe TRBD1 (5 bases). Germline CDR1 reads LNHDA; CDR2 reads SQIVND (reference sequence). The ends were cut back, 10 bases at V and 4 bases at J, with 19 bases in the middle. This CDR3 has 15 residues. The CDR3 protein is CATRTGGVSNEKLFF. The CDR3 nucleotides are TGTGCCACCCGAACCGGGGGGGTGAGTAATGAAAAACTGTTTTTT.

This chain links TRBV7-6 with TRBJ2-1, with 9 nucleotides matching TRBD2. J lost 3 bases, V lost 3 bases, and 9 bases had no gene match. The CDR3 sequence is 17 residues long. Germline V gene data show CDR1 as SGHVS and CDR2 as FNYEAQ. The chain's CDR3 is CASSFNPGGRVYNEQFF. CDR3 DNA: TGTGCCAGCAGCTTTAACCCAGGCGGGAGGGTCTACAATGAGCAGTTCTTC.

The rearrangement links TRBV5-4 to TRBJ2-2, with 11 bases aligning to TRBD2. Trimming at V came to 9 bases and at J to 5 bases, leaving 9 bases not matched to a gene. The CDR3 length is 15 residues. Germline-derived CDR1 and CDR2 are SGHNT and YYREEE (reference sequence). CDR3 nucleotides: TGTGCCACGCAGACTAGCGGGGTAAAGACCGGGGAGCTGTTTTTT. Translated, it gives CATQTSGVKTGELFF.

With respect to this clone: A much larger clonotype is one base distant, so this may be a read error. The same CDR3 also results from other DNA sequences found in this sample. The chain couples TRBV30 to TRBJ1-5, with 8 bases fitting TRBD1. CDR3 length: 13 amino acids. The germline V gene encodes CDR1 GTSNPN and CDR2 SVGIG (reference sequence). The CDR3 is CAWSTGGYQPQHF. The CDR3 nucleotides read TGTGCCTGGAGCACAGGGGGTTATCAACCCCAGCATTTT.

The chain combines TRBV30 with TRBJ1-6; possible D gene TRBD1, 5 bases. The CDR3 contains 17 residues. Germline V gives CDR1 GTSNPN, CDR2 SVGIG (reference sequence). Trimming cost V 0 bases and J 4 bases, with 16 bases left between them. CDR3 nucleotide sequence: TGTGCCTGGAGTGTGGGGGGATCCCTCAGATATAATTCACCCCTCCACTTT. This gives the protein CAWSVGGSLRYNSPLHF.

This chain joins TRBV10-3 and TRBJ1-2, with 11 positions matching TRBD1. The CDR3 is 17 residues long. Germline V gene lookup returns CDR1 ENHRY and CDR2 SYGVKD. V shed 2 bases, J shed 6 bases, and the junction held 11 bases outside the gene matches. CDR3 sequence: CAISETTPGQGEDGYTF. DNA of the CDR3: TGTGCCATCAGTGAGACCACCCCGGGACAGGGGGAAGATGGCTACACCTTC.

The V gene is TRBV30, the J gene TRBJ2-1; 10 nucleotides agree with TRBD2. Germline CDR1 and CDR2: GTSNPN and SVGIG (reference sequence). The junction had 4 bases not matched to a gene; V was cut back by 0 bases and J by 5 bases. The CDR3 is 15 amino acids. The CDR3 coding sequence is TGTGCCTGGAGTGTGACTAGCGGGTACAACAATGAGCAGTTCTTC. It specifies CAWSVTSGYNNEQFF.

The V gene is TRBV10-2, the J gene TRBJ2-7; possibly TRBD1 for D (5 bases). CDR1 and CDR2 (germline): WSHSY, SAAADI. This CDR3 region has 13 residues. The V gene lost 0 bases and the J gene lost 7 bases, with 10 bases spanning the gap. CDR3 sequence (DNA): TGCGCCAGCAGTGAGTCGCACAGGTCGGAGCAGTACTTC. Translated: CASSESHRSEQYF.

This clone was recorded only once. The chain has TRBV5-1 and TRBJ2-5; tentatively, D is TRBD2 (6 bases). From germline, CDR1 is SGHRS and CDR2 YFSETQ. Trimming left V 2 bases short and J 5 bases short, with 19 bases between. The CDR3 consists of 16 residues. The CDR3 reads CASSLGAGLRGETQYF. CDR3 bases: TGCGCCAGCAGCTTAGGTGCGGGGTTAAGGGGTGAGACCCAGTACTTC.

The J gene is TRBJ2-7, the V gene TRBV6-5; 10 nucleotides match TRBD2. The germline gives CDR1 MNHEY, CDR2 SVGAGI. The CDR3 covers 14 residues. J gave up 12 bases and V 4 bases, and 12 bases lay outside the gene matches. As DNA, the CDR3 is TGTGCCAGCAGTTTATTCAGCGGGGGGGAGCCCGGGTACTTC. It specifies CASSLFSGGEPGYF.

The CDR3 DNA is TGTGCCAGCAGTTATGCGGGGGTCTACGAGCAGTACTTC. Its protein product is CASSYAGVYEQYF. This chain connects TRBV6-2 or TRBV6-3 to TRBJ2-7; TRBD2 matches 7 bases. This CDR3 has 13 residues. Germline V lookup: CDR1 MNHEY, CDR2 SVGEGT. After removal of 3 bases from V and 3 bases from J, the junction contained 2 bases not matched to a gene.

This chain joins TRBV18 and TRBJ2-3, with TRBD2 matching over 8 bases. The CDR3 is 17 residues long. V dropped 4 bases and J dropped 3; count of bases not matched to a gene: 12. Germline CDR1 KGHSH, CDR2 LQKENI. DNA for the CDR3: TGTGCCAGCTCACAAGCCCCCGGGACTAGGGCGACAGATACGCAGTATTTT. Translation gives CASSQAPGTRATDTQYF.

This chain connects TRBV27 to TRBJ1-5, with 8 bases lining up with TRBD1. Losses at the gene ends were 3 bases for V and 15 bases for J; bases not matched to a gene: 13. The CDR3 extends over 14 amino acids. The germline V gene encodes CDR1 MNHEY and CDR2 SMNVEV (reference sequence). The CDR3 bases are TGTGCCAGCAGTTTTTCGCACCCGGGACAGGAGGGGCATTTT. Residues: CASSFSHPGQEGHF.